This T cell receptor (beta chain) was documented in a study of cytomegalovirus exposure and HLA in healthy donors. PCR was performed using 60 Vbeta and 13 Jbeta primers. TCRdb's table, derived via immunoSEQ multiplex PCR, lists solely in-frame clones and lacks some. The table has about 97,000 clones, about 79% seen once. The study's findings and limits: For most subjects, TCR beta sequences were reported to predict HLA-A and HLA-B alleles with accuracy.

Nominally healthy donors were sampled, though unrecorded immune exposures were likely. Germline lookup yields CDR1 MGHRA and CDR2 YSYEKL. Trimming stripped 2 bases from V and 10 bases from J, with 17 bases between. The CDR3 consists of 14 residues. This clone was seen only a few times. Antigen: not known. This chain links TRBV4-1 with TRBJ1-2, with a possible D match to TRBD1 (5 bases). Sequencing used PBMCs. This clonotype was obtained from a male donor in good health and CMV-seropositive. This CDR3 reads CASSQLTGTRVYTF. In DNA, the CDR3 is TGCGCCAGCAGCCAACTTACCGGGACTAGAGTCTACACCTTC.